These 14 T cell receptor beta chains were all obtained from the same sample, sequenced in a study of STAT5B mutations in CD4+ large granular lymphocyte leukemia. Libraries were prepared by immunoSEQ multiplex PCR; TCRdb keeps only in-frame clonotypes and omits some of them. The data hold 25,000 to 30,000 clones, with approximately 80% observed a single time. Sequenced input: CD4+ T cells from blood buffy coats. Receptor source: a human donor in good health.

The chain carries TRBV13 and TRBJ2-5; D call uncertain. Between the trimmed V and J ends, which lost 4 bases and 5 bases, there was a span of 8 bases. The CDR3 contains 12 residues. Germline assignment: CDR1 PRHDT and CDR2 FYEKMQ (reference sequence). The CDR3 here is CASSSTAETQYF. The CDR3 nucleotides read TGTGCCAGCAGCTCGACCGCTGAGACCCAGTACTTC.

The V call is TRBV11-2, the J call TRBJ2-7; 9 bases align to TRBD1. CDR3 size: 15 residues. V lost 5 bases and J lost 5; bases outside the gene matches: 10. Per germline, CDR1 SGHAT and CDR2 FQNNGV. The CDR3 DNA reads as TGTGCCAGCAGCGCAATCCCGGGACAGGGAAACGAGCAGTACGTC. This sequence encodes CASSAIPGQGNEQYV.

The chain combines TRBV28 with TRBJ2-1, with 11 bases fitting TRBD1. Germline values: CDR1 MDHEN, CDR2 SYDVKM. V shed 5 bases, J shed 8 bases, and the junction held 8 bases outside the gene matches. The CDR3 extends over 15 amino acids. The CDR3 sequence is CASSEIGTGGDEQFF. For the CDR3, the DNA is TGTGCCAGCAGTGAGATCGGGACAGGGGGGGATGAGCAGTTCTTC.

This chain connects TRBV7-7 to TRBJ2-5, with D hard to call. Germline V CDR1 and CDR2: SSHAT, FNYEAQ (reference sequence). The CDR3 sequence is 13 residues long. V lost 5 bases to trimming and J lost 5 bases, with 12 bases between them. The CDR3 protein is CASSLDMGETQYF. The CDR3 region has the DNA TGTGCCAGCAGCCTAGACATGGGGGAGACCCAGTACTTC.

This chain joins TRBV7-3 and TRBJ1-1; weak D call: TRBD1 (6 bases). The CDR3 length is 15 residues. Trimming shortened V by 0 bases and J by 1 base, and 9 bases separated the two germline ends. The germline CDR1 and CDR2 sequences are SGHTA and FQGTGA. The CDR3 DNA reads as TGTGCCAGCAGCTTAACACCGGGACAGAACACTGAAGCTTTCTTT. It codes for CASSLTPGQNTEAFF.

V usage is TRBV6-6 and J usage is TRBJ2-5; D is unresolved. The CDR3 has 12 residues. Trimming pared 7 bases from V and 1 base from J, leaving 7 bases between. The germline CDR1 and CDR2 sequences are MNHNY and SVGAGI (reference sequence). The CDR3 sequence is CASTSAQETQYF. DNA of the CDR3: TGTGCCAGCACTTCAGCCCAAGAGACCCAGTACTTC.

This chain uses TRBV19 with TRBJ2-2, with 7 nucleotides matching TRBD1. J gave up 4 bases and V 6 bases, and 2 bases lay outside the gene matches. There are 13 residues in the CDR3. CDR1 and CDR2 (germline): LNHDA, SQIVND (reference sequence). The CDR3 DNA reads TGTGCCAGTAGCGACAGGGCCACCGGGGAGCTGTTTTTT. It translates to CASSDRATGELFF.

This clone was seen a handful of times. The rearrangement joins TRBV7-9 to TRBJ1-4, with no clear D. This CDR3 is built from 15 residues. V lost 5 bases and J lost 0, with 10 bases in between. Looked up from germline, CDR1 is SEHNR and CDR2 is FQNEAQ (reference sequence). The CDR3 DNA sequence: TGTGCCAGCAGCCATACCGGGACAACTAATGAAAAACTGTTTTTT. Protein sequence: CASSHTGTTNEKLFF.

This clone appeared a few times. The chain uses TRBV6-1 and TRBJ1-5, with unresolved D. V was trimmed by 4 bases and J by 8 bases, leaving 9 bases between them. The CDR3 contains 12 residues. Germline lookup yields CDR1 MNHNS and CDR2 SASEGT. CDR3 protein: CASSVSWEPQHF. The CDR3, as DNA: TGTGCCAGCAGTGTCTCTTGGGAGCCCCAGCATTTT.

CDR3 amino acids: CASSQGRSPGYNEQFF. CDR3 in DNA: TGTGCCAGCAGCCAAGGGCGGTCTCCCGGGTACAATGAGCAGTTCTTC. V and J are TRBV4-2 and TRBJ2-1; D not resolved. CDR3 size: 16 residues. CDR1 LGHNA and CDR2 YNFKEQ come from the germline V gene. V was clipped by 1 base and J by 4 bases, with 14 bases between them.

The CDR3 DNA sequence: TGTGCCACCAGCAGAGATCAACCCGGGGAGGGTACGCAGTATTTT. It is translated as CATSRDQPGEGTQYF. The chain uses TRBV15 and TRBJ2-3, with 7 bases matching TRBD2. The V and J ends lost 0 bases and 8 bases, in that order; junction bases with no gene match: 8. The CDR3 totals 15 residues. From germline, CDR1 is LNHNV and CDR2 YYDKDF (reference sequence). The variable domain in full, with the rest retrieved from reference TRBV15 and TRBJ2-3, is DAMVIQNPRYQVTQFGKPVTLSCSQTLNHNVMYWYQQKSSQAPKLLFHYYDKDFNNEADTPDNFQSRRPNTSFCFLDIRSPGLGDTAMYLCATSRDQPGEGTQYFGPGTRLTVL.

This sequence joins TRBV27 and TRBJ2-3, with 9 bases aligning to TRBD2. After removal of 6 bases from V and 5 bases from J, the junction contained 27 bases not matched to a gene. The CDR3 runs to 21 residues. Germline CDR1 is MNHEY and CDR2 is SMNVEV (reference sequence). As DNA, the CDR3 is TGTGCCAGCAGCCTCGCCTGGGGGGGGATTTACGGCGGGAGGGCGGTAGATACGCAGTATTTT. Its protein product is CASSLAWGGIYGGRAVDTQYF.

The chain employs TRBV25-1 and TRBJ1-4, with D unresolved. Per the germline V gene, CDR1 is MGHDK and CDR2 is SYGVNS. V dropped 5 bases and J dropped 8 bases, with 18 bases sitting between them. The CDR3 has 15 residues. For the CDR3, the DNA is TGTGCCAGCAGTCCAGCCGGGAACCTCGGGGAAAAACTGTTTTTT. Translating it yields CASSPAGNLGEKLFF.

The rearrangement uses TRBV6-1 and TRBJ2-7; D gene ambiguous. V was pared by 0 bases and J by 4 bases, with 10 bases between. The CDR3 runs 14 residues. Germline V gives CDR1 MNHNS, CDR2 SASEGT. CDR3 sequence reads: CASSEALGRYEQYF. DNA of the CDR3: TGTGCCAGCAGTGAAGCGCTCGGCAGATACGAGCAGTACTTC.